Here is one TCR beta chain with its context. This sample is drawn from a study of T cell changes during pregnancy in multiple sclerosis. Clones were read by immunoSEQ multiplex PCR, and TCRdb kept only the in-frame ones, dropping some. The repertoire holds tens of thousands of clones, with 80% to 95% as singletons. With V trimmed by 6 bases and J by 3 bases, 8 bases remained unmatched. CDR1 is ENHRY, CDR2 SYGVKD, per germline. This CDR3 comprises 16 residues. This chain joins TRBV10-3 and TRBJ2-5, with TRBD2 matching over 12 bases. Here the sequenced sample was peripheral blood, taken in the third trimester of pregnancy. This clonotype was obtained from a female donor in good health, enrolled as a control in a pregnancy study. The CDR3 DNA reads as TGTGCCATCAGCCGGGACGGACTAGCGGGGAAAGAGACCCAGTACTTC. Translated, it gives CAISRDGLAGKETQYF.